The 8 T cell receptor beta chains reported below all come from one sample, sequenced in a study of TIL therapy for anti-PD-1-resistant metastatic lung cancer. Noted time point: pre-treatment sample, taken before nivolumab and TIL therapy. Most excised metastases sampled were pleural nodules or supraclavicular lymph nodes. The immunoSEQ assay was v3. The protocol was immunoSEQ multiplex PCR, while the TCRdb copy is restricted to in-frame clones and leaves out a portion. There are tens of thousands of clones in the sample; less than 85% occur only once, and 5.6% lies in the top ten. Here the sequenced sample was tumor tissue, taken at baseline. All receptors come from a person aged 25-80 years with non-small cell lung cancer.

J is TRBJ2-7 and V is TRBV19; D ambiguous. There are 12 residues in the CDR3. V lost 5 bases and J lost 2, with 7 bases in between. In germline, CDR1 is LNHDA, CDR2 SQIVND (reference sequence). CDR3 sequence reads: CASSEAPYEQYF. The CDR3 DNA is TGTGCCAGTAGTGAAGCCCCCTACGAGCAGTACTTC. Combining the CDR3 with reference TRBV19 and TRBJ2-7 gives the whole variable domain DGGITQSPKYLFRKEGQNVTLSCEQNLNHDAMYWYRQDPGQGLRLIYYSQIVNDFQKGDIAEGYSVSREKKESFPLTVTSAQKNPTAFYLCASSEAPYEQYFGPGTRLTVT.

The rearrangement uses TRBV28 and TRBJ1-2, with D uncertain. Trimming shortened V by 5 bases and J by 8 bases, and 15 bases separated the two germline ends. The CDR3 covers 13 residues. Germline CDR1 and CDR2: MDHEN and SYDVKM. Here the CDR3 reads CASSPLQPRGYTF. The CDR3 region has the DNA TGTGCCAGCAGTCCTCTCCAGCCCCGAGGCTACACCTTC.

V usage is TRBV7-2 and J usage is TRBJ1-2; 8 bases line up with TRBD1. Germline trimming cut 2 bases from V and 4 bases from J; bases unmatched to any gene: 6. In germline, CDR1 is SGHTA, CDR2 FQGNSA. There are 15 residues in the CDR3. CDR3 coding DNA: TGTGCCAGCAGCTTAACAGGGGGGGAACTCTATGGCTACACCTTC. Translating it yields CASSLTGGELYGYTF.

This clone appeared once. The V and J genes are TRBV6-1 and TRBJ2-7; D is perhaps TRBD1 (5 bases). The CDR3 contains 13 residues. From germline, CDR1 is MNHNS and CDR2 SASEGT. Trimming pared 6 bases from V and 2 bases from J, leaving 11 bases between. The CDR3 region is CASSPTVAYEQYF. CDR3 sequence (DNA): TGTGCCAGCAGCCCGACAGTCGCCTACGAGCAGTACTTC.

This clone came up a few times. The chain carries TRBV9 and TRBJ2-2; D is undetermined. The CDR3 length is 11 residues. The germline gives CDR1 SGDLS, CDR2 YYNGEE. The V gene lost 5 bases and the J gene lost 7 bases, with 6 bases spanning the gap. CDR3 DNA sequence: TGTGCCAGCAGGAAGGACGGGGAGCTGTTTTTT. Translation gives CASRKDGELFF.

V gene TRBV28 combines with J gene TRBJ2-3, with 11 bases that match TRBD2. The CDR3 extends over 15 amino acids. The germline CDR1 and CDR2 sequences are MDHEN and SYDVKM. Trimming at V came to 4 bases and at J to 2 bases, leaving 2 bases not matched to a gene. CDR3 amino acids: CASSSTSGNTDTQYF. CDR3 sequence (DNA): TGTGCCAGCAGTTCGACTAGCGGGAACACAGATACGCAGTATTTT.

The rearrangement joins TRBV4-3 to TRBJ1-2; D gene uncertain. The CDR3 is 13 amino acids. Trimming removed 0 bases from V and 7 bases from J, with 9 bases in between. Germline CDR1 is LGHNA and CDR2 is YSLEER. CDR3 coding DNA: TGCGCCAGCAGCCAAGATCTGGCCAGTGGCTACACCTTC. Translated: CASSQDLASGYTF.

The chain links TRBV7-9 to TRBJ1-5, with D uncertain. CDR1 is SEHNR, CDR2 FQNEAQ, per germline (reference sequence). This CDR3 has 13 amino acids. V was cut by 5 bases and J by 6 bases, with 11 bases left in between. The CDR3 loop is CASSRVEGQPQHF. Here the CDR3 DNA reads TGTGCCAGCAGCCGAGTGGAAGGTCAGCCCCAGCATTTT.